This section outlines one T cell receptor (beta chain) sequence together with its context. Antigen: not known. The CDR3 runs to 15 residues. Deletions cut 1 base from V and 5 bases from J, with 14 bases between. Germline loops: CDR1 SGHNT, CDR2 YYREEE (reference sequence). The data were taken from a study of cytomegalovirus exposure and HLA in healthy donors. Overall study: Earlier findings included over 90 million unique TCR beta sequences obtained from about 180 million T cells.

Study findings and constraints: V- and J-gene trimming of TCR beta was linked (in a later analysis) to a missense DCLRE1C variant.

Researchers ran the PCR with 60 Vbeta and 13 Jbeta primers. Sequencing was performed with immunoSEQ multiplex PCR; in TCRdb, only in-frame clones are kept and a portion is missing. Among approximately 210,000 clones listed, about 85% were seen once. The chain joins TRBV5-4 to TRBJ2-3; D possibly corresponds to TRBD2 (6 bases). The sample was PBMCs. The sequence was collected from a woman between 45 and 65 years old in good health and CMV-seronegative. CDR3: CASSLSGRRGDTQYF. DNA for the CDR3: TGTGCCAGCAGCTTGAGTGGGAGGAGAGGAGATACGCAGTATTTT.